The TCR beta chain under discussion was sequenced for a study of OX40 agonist ivuxolimab in advanced cancers. CDR1 and CDR2 from the germline V gene are ENHRY and SYGVKD. V lost 0 bases to trimming and J lost 7 bases; unmatched junction nucleotides: 8. The CDR3 totals 16 residues. Measured with immunoSEQ multiplex PCR; TCRdb has only the in-frame clones, and not every one. There are roughly 100,000 clones in the sample; about 90% occur only once, and 5.5% lies in the top ten. This sequence originates from an adult with an advanced solid tumor such as melanoma, head and neck, liver or kidney cancer. The V and J genes are TRBV10-3 and TRBJ2-1; TRBD2 matches 8 bases. The material was CD4+ or CD8+ T cells sorted from blood, obtained in a trial of the OX40 agonist ivuxolimab. CDR3 nucleotides: TGTGCCATCAGTGAGTCAAGCGGGGGCAAGGGGAATGAGCAGTTCTTC. Translating gives CAISESSGGKGNEQFF.